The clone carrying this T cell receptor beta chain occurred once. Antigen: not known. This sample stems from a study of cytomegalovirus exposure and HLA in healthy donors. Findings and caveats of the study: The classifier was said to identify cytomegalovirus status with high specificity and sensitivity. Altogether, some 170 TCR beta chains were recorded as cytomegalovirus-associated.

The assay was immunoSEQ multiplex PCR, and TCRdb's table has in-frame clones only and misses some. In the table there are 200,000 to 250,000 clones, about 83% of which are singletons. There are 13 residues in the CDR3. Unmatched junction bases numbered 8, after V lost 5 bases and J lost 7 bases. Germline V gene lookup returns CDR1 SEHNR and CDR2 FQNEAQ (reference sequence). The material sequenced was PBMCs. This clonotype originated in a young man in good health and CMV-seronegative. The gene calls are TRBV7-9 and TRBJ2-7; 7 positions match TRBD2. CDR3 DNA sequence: TGTGCCAGCAGCCCTCGGATCGGGAGGGAGCAGTACTTC. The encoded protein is CASSPRIGREQYF.